This T cell receptor beta chain is from a study of regulatory T cells in long-lasting Graves disease. Time point: newly diagnosed GD, antithyroid drugs for less than 3 months. From RNA extracted from PBMCs, the TCR library was made. The CDR3 spans 16 residues. Germline CDR1 MNHEY, CDR2 SMNVEV (reference sequence). With 2 bases removed from V and 0 bases from J, the gap between germline ends came to 11 bases. The TCR beta library used iRepertoire HTBI primers with Arm-PCR amplification of CDR3. TCRdb called the multiplex PCR reads again in MiXCR, with one record for every CDR3 protein. The table shows approximately 560,000 distinct CDR3 sequences, with more than 15% occurring only once. Notes on this clonotype: Its cognate antigen is unknown.

Broader study findings: Small numbers of samples may have cut accuracy.

The same data also contributed to another study, on T cells in Graves' hyperthyroidism and ophthalmopathy. That source adds: First-round RT-PCR of the TCR CDR3 relied on the HTBI primer set.

The rearrangement joins TRBV27 to TRBJ2-1; D is unresolved. The TCR sequence derives from a man between 18 and 29 years old with Graves disease. This specimen consisted of peripheral blood mononuclear cells (PBMCs), obtained at new diagnosis, from a patient treated with antithyroid drugs. CDR3 region: CASSLVTQSSYNEQFF. The CDR3 DNA follows: TGTGCCAGCAGTTTAGTAACTCAAAGCTCCTACAATGAGCAGTTCTTC.